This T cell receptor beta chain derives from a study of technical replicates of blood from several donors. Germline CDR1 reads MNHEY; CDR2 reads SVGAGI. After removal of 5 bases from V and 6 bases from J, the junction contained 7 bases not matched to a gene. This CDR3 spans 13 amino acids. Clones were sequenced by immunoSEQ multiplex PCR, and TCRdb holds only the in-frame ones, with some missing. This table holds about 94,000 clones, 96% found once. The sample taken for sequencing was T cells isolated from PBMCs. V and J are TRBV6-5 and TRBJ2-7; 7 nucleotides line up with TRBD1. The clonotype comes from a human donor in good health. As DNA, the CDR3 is TGTGCCAGCAGTCCCGGGACAGCGTTCGAGCAGTACTTC. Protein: CASSPGTAFEQYF.